This TCR beta chain was captured in a study of OX40 agonist ivuxolimab in advanced cancers. The CDR3 has 12 residues. Trimming stripped 9 bases from V and 4 bases from J, with 9 bases between. Germline assignment: CDR1 SNHLY and CDR2 FYNNEI. Measured with immunoSEQ multiplex PCR; TCRdb has only the in-frame clones, and not every one. The sample holds tens of thousands of clones, approximately 88% seen once. The source is an adult with an advanced solid tumor such as melanoma, head and neck, liver or kidney cancer. The chain combines TRBV2 with TRBJ1-4; D remains unclear. The material was CD4+ or CD8+ T cells sorted from blood, obtained in a trial of the OX40 agonist ivuxolimab. As DNA, the CDR3 is TGTGCCAGAACGGACGGTAATGAAAAACTGTTTTTT. Translating it yields CARTDGNEKLFF.